These T cell receptor beta chains were read from a single sample in a study of cytotoxic CD8 clonotypes in ibrutinib-treated CLL. Profiling relied on immunoSEQ multiplex PCR, and the TCRdb table lists in-frame clones only, not all of them. The repertoire consists of about 57,000 clones, with 50% to 70% occurring once and the leading ten covering around 21%. The specimen comprised PBMCs, sampled after 24 months of ibrutinib treatment. Receptors originate from a human donor with chronic lymphocytic leukemia. The CDR3 runs from the conserved cysteine through the conserved F or W. D genes are given only for firm matches. The size of a clone is reported for some rows only, either as once, few or many, or as a class for expanded clones.

CDR3,DNA,size,V,J,D
CASTIRDTGRRGGYTF,TGTGCCAGTACTATTCGAGATACAGGGAGACGCGGTGGCTACACCTTC,many,TRBV19,TRBJ1-2,-
CASSEFRVENTIYF,TGTGCCAGCAGTGAATTTCGGGTTGAGAACACCATATATTTT,once,TRBV2,TRBJ1-3,-
CASSLRYAEAFF,TGTGCCAGCAGCTTAAGATACGCTGAAGCTTTCTTT,-,TRBV7-9,TRBJ1-1,-
CASSGDRGLRETQYF,TGCGCCAGCAGCGGGGACAGGGGGCTGAGGGAGACCCAGTACTTC,-,TRBV5-1,TRBJ2-5,TRBD1
CASSLALRGNEQFF,TGTGCCAGCAGCTTAGCGCTCAGGGGTAATGAGCAGTTCTTC,-,TRBV11-2,TRBJ2-1,-
CASTPRGRGPNQPQHF,TGTGCCAGTACCCCCCGGGGTAGGGGGCCCAATCAGCCCCAGCATTTT,-,TRBV19,TRBJ1-5,TRBD1
CAVLMGVTYEQYF,TGTGCCGTCCTTATGGGGGTAACCTACGAGCAGTACTTC,once,TRBV30,TRBJ2-7,-
CASRKTGGTEAFF,TGTGCCAGCAGAAAGACAGGGGGGACTGAAGCTTTCTTT,-,TRBV27,TRBJ1-1,TRBD1
CASSIEAGPNYGYTF,TGTGCCAGTAGTATCGAGGCAGGCCCAAACTATGGCTACACCTTC,-,TRBV19,TRBJ1-2,-
CASRPRGSNSPLHF,TGTGCCAGCAGGCCGAGGGGATCCAATTCACCCCTCCACTTT,many,TRBV6-5,TRBJ1-6,-
CSVVEDTQYF,TGCAGCGTTGTTGAAGATACGCAGTATTTT,once,TRBV29-1,TRBJ2-3,-
CASSAGGLASNEQFF,TGTGCCAGCAGCGCCGGGGGACTAGCGAGCAATGAGCAGTTCTTC,once,TRBV9,TRBJ2-1,TRBD2
CASSAQVNTGELFF,TGTGCCAGCAGCGCCCAGGTTAACACCGGGGAGCTGTTTTTT,-,TRBV9,TRBJ2-2,-
CASSLGGTRSEQYF,TGTGCCAGCAGCTTAGGCGGGACTCGGAGCGAGCAGTACTTC,-,TRBV7-9,TRBJ2-7,-
CASSIPPPSPGEQFF,TGTGCCAGTAGTATACCCCCCCCCAGCCCCGGTGAGCAGTTCTTC,few,TRBV19,TRBJ2-1,-
CASSQSGQGGNYGYTF,TGTGCCAGCAGCCAAAGTGGACAGGGGGGGAACTATGGCTACACCTTC,-,TRBV7-9,TRBJ1-2,TRBD1
CASSQDQPGPLHF,TGCGCCAGCAGCCAAGATCAACCCGGGCCCCTCCACTTT,-,TRBV4-1,TRBJ1-6,-
CSVRGAGELFF,TGCAGCGTAAGGGGGGCCGGGGAGCTGTTTTTT,-,TRBV29-1,TRBJ2-2,-
CASSRRADRVNSPLHF,TGTGCCAGCAGTAGGAGGGCGGACAGGGTTAATTCACCCCTCCACTTT,-,TRBV28,TRBJ1-6,TRBD1
CASSSQQGSGTDTQYF,TGTGCCAGCAGTAGTCAACAGGGGAGTGGCACAGATACGCAGTATTTT,-,TRBV7-9,TRBJ2-3,TRBD1
CASSQEGETQYF,TGCGCCAGCAGCCAAGAAGGAGAGACCCAGTACTTC,-,TRBV4-1,TRBJ2-5,-
CASTLAPGRRYNEQFF,TGTGCCAGTACGCTGGCCCCCGGGCGGAGGTACAATGAGCAGTTCTTC,-,TRBV19,TRBJ2-1,-
CASSSPWGGFGYEQYF,TGTGCCAGCAGCTCCCCTTGGGGGGGGTTCGGTTACGAGCAGTACTTC,-,TRBV5-4,TRBJ2-7,TRBD2
CATSRTGQETQYF,TGTGCCACCTCACGGACAGGTCAAGAGACCCAGTACTTC,-,TRBV19,TRBJ2-5,TRBD1
CASSLSRTENEKLFF,TGTGCCAGCAGCCTATCTCGGACGGAAAATGAAAAACTGTTTTTT,-,TRBV4-2,TRBJ1-4,-
CSVESRAGTEAFF,TGCAGCGTTGAAAGCCGGGCGGGGACTGAAGCTTTCTTT,once,TRBV29-1,TRBJ1-1,-
CASSQGPTDTQYF,TGTGCCAGCAGCCAGGGCCCTACAGATACGCAGTATTTT,-,TRBV7-6,TRBJ2-3,-
CSVRIWTSGSYEQYF,TGCAGCGTCCGAATCTGGACTAGCGGGAGTTACGAGCAGTACTTC,few,TRBV29-1,TRBJ2-7,TRBD2
CASSRVGFGYTF,TGTGCCAGCAGCAGAGTAGGGTTTGGCTACACCTTC,-,TRBV11-2,TRBJ1-2,-
CASSASRGGLAGAHEQYF,TGTGCCAGCAGCGCTAGCCGGGGGGGGCTAGCGGGAGCTCACGAGCAGTACTTC,-,TRBV7-7,TRBJ2-7,TRBD2
CASSLDYAEGEQYF,TGTGCCAGCAGCCTAGACTACGCCGAGGGCGAGCAGTACTTC,few,TRBV7-2,TRBJ2-7,-
CASSSAPTRMETQYF,TGCGCCAGCAGCTCCGCACCGACTAGAATGGAGACCCAGTACTTC,few,TRBV5-1,TRBJ2-5,-
CASSLSGTANTGELFF,TGTGCCAGCAGTTTATCCGGGACAGCGAACACCGGGGAGCTGTTTTTT,-,TRBV7-9,TRBJ2-2,TRBD1
CASSLWGQGAGELFF,TGTGCCAGCAGTTTATGGGGACAGGGGGCCGGGGAGCTGTTTTTT,few,TRBV28,TRBJ2-2,TRBD1
CALRAPGGGNTIYF,TGTGCCCTCCGAGCTCCCGGTGGTGGAAACACCATATATTTT,-,TRBV30,TRBJ1-3,-
CASSDRGPGGYTF,TGTGCCAGCTCTGACAGGGGGCCGGGTGGCTACACCTTC,few,TRBV25-1,TRBJ1-2,TRBD1
CASSLAVQFEQYF,TGTGCCAGCAGCTTAGCGGTCCAATTCGAGCAGTACTTC,-,TRBV7-9,TRBJ2-7,-
CASSRSDRANYGYTF,TGTGCCAGCTCACGATCGGACAGAGCTAACTATGGCTACACCTTC,-,TRBV18,TRBJ1-2,-
CASSYWDTGELFF,TGTGCCAGCAGTTATTGGGATACCGGGGAGCTGTTTTTT,-,TRBV6-5,TRBJ2-2,-
CASSPRGMNTGELFF,TGTGCCAGCAGTCCTAGGGGGATGAACACCGGGGAGCTGTTTTTT,few,TRBV6-1,TRBJ2-2,-
CASSQDPFWDNEQFF,TGCGCCAGCAGCCAAGATCCTTTTTGGGACAATGAGCAGTTCTTC,once,TRBV4-1,TRBJ2-1,-
CAISEGFDEQYF,TGTGCCATCAGTGAAGGGTTCGACGAGCAGTACTTC,many,TRBV10-3,TRBJ2-7,-
CASSPTPSNQPQHF,TGTGCCAGCAGTCCGACACCTAGCAATCAGCCCCAGCATTTT,-,TRBV6-1,TRBJ1-5,-
CASNSWSATDTQYF,TGCGCCAGCAACTCTTGGAGTGCCACAGATACGCAGTATTTT,-,TRBV5-1,TRBJ2-3,-
CASSFASGRAWEQYF,TGTGCCAGCAGTTTCGCTAGCGGGAGGGCTTGGGAGCAGTACTTC,-,TRBV6-5,TRBJ2-7,TRBD2
CASSWTSRTDTQYF,TGTGCCAGCAGCTGGACTAGCCGCACAGATACGCAGTATTTT,-,TRBV13,TRBJ2-3,TRBD2
CSVLGTGAHQETQYF,TGCAGCGTCCTTGGGACAGGGGCCCATCAAGAGACCCAGTACTTC,few,TRBV29-1,TRBJ2-5,TRBD1
CASSLAGGDYGYTF,TGTGCCAGCAGCTTAGCAGGAGGGGACTATGGCTACACCTTC,-,TRBV7-2,TRBJ1-2,-
CASSAGGADTQYF,TGTGCCAGCAGTGCAGGGGGAGCAGATACGCAGTATTTT,-,TRBV28,TRBJ2-3,TRBD1
CASWTGEKNGYTF,TGTGCCAGCTGGACAGGCGAGAAGAATGGCTACACCTTC,few,TRBV28,TRBJ1-2,TRBD1
CASSSPYGLADTDTQYF,TGTGCCAGCAGTTCCCCCTACGGACTAGCGGACACAGATACGCAGTATTTT,many,TRBV28,TRBJ2-3,TRBD2
CASSPPRRSYNEQFF,TGTGCCAGCTCACCCCCGAGGCGGTCCTACAATGAGCAGTTCTTC,-,TRBV18,TRBJ2-1,-
CASSSPPTGASTDTQYF,TGTGCCAGCAGTTCCCCCCCGACAGGGGCAAGCACAGATACGCAGTATTTT,-,TRBV28,TRBJ2-3,TRBD1
CASSFGTANTEAFF,TGTGCCAGCAGCTTCGGGACAGCGAACACTGAAGCTTTCTTT,-,TRBV7-2,TRBJ1-1,TRBD1
CASSPLGATGELFF,TGTGCCAGCTCACCACTAGGAGCCACCGGGGAGCTGTTTTTT,-,TRBV18,TRBJ2-2,-
CATFPGQGYEQYF,TGTGCCACATTCCCGGGACAGGGCTACGAGCAGTACTTC,-,TRBV10-3,TRBJ2-7,TRBD1
CASSLQGDYGYTF,TGTGCCAGCTCACTACAGGGGGACTATGGCTACACCTTC,-,TRBV18,TRBJ1-2,TRBD1
CASSPQGNQPQHF,TGTGCCAGCTCACCACAGGGAAATCAGCCCCAGCATTTT,many,TRBV18,TRBJ1-5,-